This T cell receptor (beta chain) came from a study of CXCR3-negative and CXCR3-positive naive CD8 T cells. 5' RACE that incorporated UMI labels was used to prepare the TRB cDNA libraries. One entry per CDR3 protein, without DNA, is what TCRdb gives after re-calling the 5' RACE reads. The ten most abundant clones cover over 1.2% of a sample with some 50,000 distinct CDR3 sequences. CDR1 is KGHSH, CDR2 LQKENI, per germline. The CDR3 sequence is 14 residues long. This clonotype was obtained from a human donor in good health. Some clones in this sample may be carry-over from other donors' samples. The gene calls are TRBV18 and TRBJ2-7; as DNA is missing, the TRBD2 call by TCRdb cannot be tested. Source material: naive CXCR3- CD8+ T cells from blood. Subset indicated: CD45RO-CCR7+CD27+CD95- naive CD8+ T cells lacking CXCR3 (TNR3-). The CDR3 reads CASSPFPQDNEQYF.